This is a list of T cell receptor beta chains from one sample in a study of cytomegalovirus exposure and HLA in healthy donors. The table came from immunoSEQ multiplex PCR; TCRdb's copy has only in-frame clones and leaves some out. This repertoire shows about 140,000 clones, 77% found once; its top ten account for 4.9%. The sequenced material came from PBMCs. These receptor sequences come from a woman aged 45-65 years in good health and CMV-seronegative. Each CDR3 is given with its conserved first and last residue. The D gene is left open where the match is weak. A row's size may be missing; if present it is once, few, many or a size class.

>TRBD2|-|TRBJ2-1|TRBV19
TGTGCCAGTAGTATAAGACTAGCGGGGGGGCCCCATGAGCAGTTCTTC
CASSIRLAGGPHEQFF
>TRBD1|-|TRBJ2-1|TRBV29-1
TGCAGCGCGTATCGCGGGACAGGGGGCCTCAATGAGCAGTTCTTC
CSAYRGTGGLNEQFF
>TRBD1|-|TRBJ1-3|TRBV19
TGTGCCAGTAGTGCGACAGGGCCCTTCTCTGGAAACACCATATATTTT
CASSATGPFSGNTIYF
>-|-|TRBJ1-5|TRBV25-1
TGTGCCAGCAGTAACGTGGGGGCGCATCAGCCCCAGCATTTT
CASSNVGAHQPQHF
>TRBD2|once|TRBJ2-3|TRBV5-4
TGTGCCAGCAGTCCGGAGGTACTAGCGGGGGGTACTAGCACAGATACGCAGTATTTT
CASSPEVLAGGTSTDTQYF
>-|-|TRBJ2-3|TRBV7-7
TGTGCTAGCAGCTTAGACTATCAAGATACGCAGTATTTT
CASSLDYQDTQYF
>TRBD2|-|TRBJ2-3|TRBV6-4
TGTGCCAGCAGTCCCCGGACTAGCGGGGGGGCCAAGTTTTCAGATACGCAGTATTTT
CASSPRTSGGAKFSDTQYF
>-|-|TRBJ2-1|TRBV30
TGTGCCTGGAGTGGGGGCGGCAGTTTCTCCTACAATGAGCAGTTCTTC
CAWSGGGSFSYNEQFF
>-|-|TRBJ2-1|TRBV7-9
TGTGCCAGCAGCTTAGTCATCCACAATGAGCAGTTCTTC
CASSLVIHNEQFF
>TRBD2|-|TRBJ2-7|TRBV9
TGTGCCAGCAGCGTAGGGGCAGGGACTAGCGGGAGCTACTACGAGCAGTACTTC
CASSVGAGTSGSYYEQYF
>-|few|TRBJ2-1|TRBV21-1
TGTGCCAGCAGCAAAGCAGTAAAGAAGCCCTACAATGAGCAGTTCTTC
CASSKAVKKPYNEQFF
>-|-|TRBJ2-6|TRBV29-1
TGCAGCGTTGTATGGGCTAGCGCTGCTGGGGCCAACGTCCTGACTTTC
CSVVWASAAGANVLTF
>TRBD2|-|TRBJ2-3|TRBV5-1
TGCGCCAGCAGCCCTAGGACTAGCGGGGCTGGGGATACGCAGTATTTT
CASSPRTSGAGDTQYF
>TRBD2|-|TRBJ2-1|TRBV5-1
TGCGCCAGCAGCTTTGGCCGACTAGCGGGGGACCTAAATGAGCAGTTCTTC
CASSFGRLAGDLNEQFF
>-|-|TRBJ1-4|TRBV5-5
TGTGCCAGCAGCTTGGGGGGGGGACGGATTAATGAAAAACTGTTTTTT
CASSLGGGRINEKLFF
>-|-|TRBJ1-6|TRBV19
TGTGCCAGTAGTATAAGCCCTCATATGGATTCACCCCTCCACTTT
CASSISPHMDSPLHF
>TRBD1|-|TRBJ1-4|TRBV11-2
TGTGCCAGCAGCTTAAACCCCGGACAGGCTAGTGGTCAACTGTTTTTT
CASSLNPGQASGQLFF
>-|-|TRBJ1-5|TRBV15
TGTGCCACCAGCAGCCTCGGTACCCAGCCCCAGCATTTT
CATSSLGTQPQHF
>TRBD2|few|TRBJ2-3|TRBV4-2
TGTGCCAGCAGCCTACAGGGGCTAGCGGGGGGCACTGACACAGATACGCAGTATTTT
CASSLQGLAGGTDTDTQYF
>-|-|TRBJ1-2|TRBV5-1
TGCGCCAGCAGCTTGGGCACTGACTATGGCTACACCTTC
CASSLGTDYGYTF
>-|-|TRBJ1-2|TRBV14
TGTGCCAGCAGCCAAGGAGTTCAAGGGGGGGTCTGGCGTGGCTACACCTTC
CASSQGVQGGVWRGYTF
>TRBD1|-|TRBJ1-4|TRBV15
TGTGCCACCTTCCGGACAGGGGCCAAAACTAATGAAAAACTGTTTTTT
CATFRTGAKTNEKLFF
>TRBD1|-|TRBJ1-1|TRBV19
TGTGCCAGTAGTCTCCTACAGGGGGCTGGTACTGAAGCTTTCTTT
CASSLLQGAGTEAFF
>TRBD1|-|TRBJ1-5|TRBV18
TGTGCCAGCTCACTTAGGACAGGGGACCTAGCGAGCCATCAGCCCCAGCATTTT
CASSLRTGDLASHQPQHF
>TRBD2|-|TRBJ2-7|TRBV6-5
TGTGCCAGCAGCGGCGGGGGGACCTACGAGCAGTACTTC
CASSGGGTYEQYF
>-|-|TRBJ1-1|TRBV21-1
TGTGCCAGCAGCAAACCGGGGACAACTGAAGCTTTCTTT
CASSKPGTTEAFF
>-|-|TRBJ2-7|TRBV5-5
TGTGCCAGCAGCCTAGCCAGGACCGCCTACGAGCAGTACTTC
CASSLARTAYEQYF
>-|-|TRBJ1-1|TRBV18
TGTGCCAGCTCACCATTTACTCGGGCGGGGAGCTCTGAAGCTTTCTTT
CASSPFTRAGSSEAFF
>TRBD1|once|TRBJ1-1|TRBV6-6
TGTGCCAGCAGTTACTCGGGGACAGTCAACACTGAAGCTTTCTTT
CASSYSGTVNTEAFF
>-|-|TRBJ2-1|TRBV6-1
TGTGCCAGCAGTGAATATGGGAGACACATCGATGAGCAGTTCTTC
CASSEYGRHIDEQFF
>-|few|TRBJ1-1|TRBV9
TGTGCCAGCAGCGCGGGATTTGCGGACACTGAAGCTTTCTTT
CASSAGFADTEAFF
>-|-|TRBJ2-1|TRBV7-9
TGTGCCAGCAGCCCAGGCACCACAGGGCTCAATGAGCAGTTCTTC
CASSPGTTGLNEQFF
>-|-|TRBJ1-1|TRBV19
TGTGCCAGTAGTGGGACATTGAACACTGAAGCTTTCTTT
CASSGTLNTEAFF
>TRBD2|few|TRBJ2-1|TRBV4-1
TGCGCCAGCAGCCCAGGGGCGGGGGGGGACAATGAGCAGTTCTTC
CASSPGAGGDNEQFF
>TRBD2|-|TRBJ2-3|TRBV10-3
TGTGCCATCACGACCGGCGGGGGGGGCACAGATACGCAGTATTTT
CAITTGGGGTDTQYF
>-|-|TRBJ1-1|TRBV5-4
TGTGCCAGCAGCTTAAGAGGGGGGGACACTGAAGCTTTCTTT
CASSLRGGDTEAFF
>-|-|TRBJ1-1|TRBV7-2
TGTGCCAGTTGGGGGGTTGGGGAAGCTTTCTTT
CASWGVGEAFF
>-|-|TRBJ1-1|TRBV7-9
TGTGCCAGCAGCTACCAAGGGACACCCTATACCACCACTGAAGCTTTCTTT
CASSYQGTPYTTTEAFF
>-|-|TRBJ2-1|TRBV30
TGTGCCGGTTTTTCCAGGGGTCAAAACAATGAGCAGTTCTTC
CAGFSRGQNNEQFF
>-|-|TRBJ2-1|TRBV6-5
TGTGCCAGCAGTTACTCGTGGCAGGCCATCGGTGAGCAGTTCTTC
CASSYSWQAIGEQFF
>TRBD1|-|TRBJ1-2|TRBV9
TGTGCCAGCAGCGTAGCTGGACAGGGATACTATGGCTACACCTTC
CASSVAGQGYYGYTF